The source of this T cell receptor (beta chain) is a study of T cells in Graves' hyperthyroidism and ophthalmopathy. Stable Graves' hyperthyroidism meant no ophthalmopathy progression within 18 months. The TCR beta CDR3 regions underwent amplification using RNA transcripts as the source. The TCR CDR3 was amplified in a first-round RT-PCR using the HTBI primer set. TCRdb reanalysed the multiplex PCR reads using MiXCR and keeps one entry per CDR3 protein. The sample lists approximately 560,000 distinct CDR3 sequences, 46% occurring once. Unmatched junction bases numbered 8, after V lost 5 bases and J lost 7 bases. CDR1 and CDR2 (germline): SNHLY, FYNNEI. The CDR3 contains 14 residues.

The chain has TRBV2 and TRBJ1-5; 7 bases are shared with TRBD1. The receptor's source is a woman aged 18-29 years with Graves' hyperthyroidism. Sequenced: peripheral blood or thyroid tissue (not recorded which). As DNA, the CDR3 is TGTGCCAGCAGTCGTACAGGGGCGAAGCAGCCCCAGCATTTT. Translated, it gives CASSRTGAKQPQHF.